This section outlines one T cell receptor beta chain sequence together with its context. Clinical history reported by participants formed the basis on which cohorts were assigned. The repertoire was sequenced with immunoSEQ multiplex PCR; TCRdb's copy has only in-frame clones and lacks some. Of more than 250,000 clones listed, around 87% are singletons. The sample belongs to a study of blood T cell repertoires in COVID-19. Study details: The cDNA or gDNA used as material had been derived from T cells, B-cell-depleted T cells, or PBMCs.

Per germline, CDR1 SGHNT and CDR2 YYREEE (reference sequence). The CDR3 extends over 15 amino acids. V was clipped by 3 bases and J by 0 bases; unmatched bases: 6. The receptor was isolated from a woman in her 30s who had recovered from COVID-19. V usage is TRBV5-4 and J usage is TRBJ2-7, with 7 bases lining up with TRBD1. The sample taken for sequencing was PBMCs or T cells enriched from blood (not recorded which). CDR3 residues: CASSSRQGSSYEQYF. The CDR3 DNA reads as TGTGCCAGCAGCTCACGACAGGGTAGCTCCTACGAGCAGTACTTC.